This T cell receptor (beta chain) is drawn from a study of blood T cell repertoires in COVID-19. Study-level background: From the United States, Italy and Spain came samples of acute and convalescent COVID-19. PBMCs, B-cell-depleted T cells, or T cells provided the cDNA or gDNA that made up the material.

As handled by the study authors: Cell counts per sample came from amplifying reference gene primers. The method was immunoSEQ multiplex PCR; TCRdb's version includes in-frame clones alone and lacks a portion of them. For V, J and clone size, that table is used; D and trimming come from the DNA. The table lists just over 250,000 clones, more than 75% of them singletons. In germline, CDR1 is SGHKS, CDR2 YYEKEE (reference sequence). The V end lost 4 bases, the J end lost 8 bases, and 12 bases lay between the germline ends. The CDR3 contains 12 residues. This clonotype was obtained from a man aged 35 to 55 who had recovered from COVID-19. The V gene is TRBV5-5, the J gene TRBJ1-2; D is unclear. The sample consisted of peripheral blood. CDR3 in amino acids: CASSAGLRGYTF. The CDR3, as DNA: TGTGCCAGCAGCGCCGGACTCAGGGGCTACACCTTC. The whole variable domain, filled in from reference TRBV5-5 and TRBJ1-2, reads DAGVTQSPTHLIKTRGQQVTLRCSPISGHKSVSWYQQVLGQGPQFIFQYYEKEERGRGNFPDRFSARQFPNYSSELNVNALLLGDSALYLCASSAGLRGYTFGSGTRLTVV.